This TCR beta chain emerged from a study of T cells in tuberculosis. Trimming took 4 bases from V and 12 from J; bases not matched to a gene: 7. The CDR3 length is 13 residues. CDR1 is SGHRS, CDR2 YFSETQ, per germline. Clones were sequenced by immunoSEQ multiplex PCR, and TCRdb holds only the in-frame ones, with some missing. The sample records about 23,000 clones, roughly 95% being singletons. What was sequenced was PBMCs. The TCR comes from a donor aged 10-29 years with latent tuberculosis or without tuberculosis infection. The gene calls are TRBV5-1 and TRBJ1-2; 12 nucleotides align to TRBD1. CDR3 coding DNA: TGCGCCAGCAGCGCGCCGGGACAGGGGGCTCACACCTTC. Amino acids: CASSAPGQGAHTF.